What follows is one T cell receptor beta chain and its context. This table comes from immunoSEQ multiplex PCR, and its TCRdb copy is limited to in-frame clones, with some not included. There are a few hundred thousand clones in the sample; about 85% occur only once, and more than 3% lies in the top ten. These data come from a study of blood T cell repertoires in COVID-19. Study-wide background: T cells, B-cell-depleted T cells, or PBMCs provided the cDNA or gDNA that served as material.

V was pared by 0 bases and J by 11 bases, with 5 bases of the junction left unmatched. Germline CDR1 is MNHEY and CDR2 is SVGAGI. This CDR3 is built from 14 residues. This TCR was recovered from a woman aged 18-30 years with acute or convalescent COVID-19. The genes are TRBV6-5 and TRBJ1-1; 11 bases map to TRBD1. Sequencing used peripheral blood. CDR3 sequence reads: CASSYSGTGGTAFF. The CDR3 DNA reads TGTGCCAGCAGTTACTCCGGGACAGGGGGAACGGCTTTCTTT.